This is a list of T cell receptor beta chains from one sample in a study of CD8 T cells in ankylosing spondylitis. Using its own MiXCR run on the 5' RACE reads, TCRdb lists one record per CDR3 protein. The sample has hundreds of thousands of distinct CDR3 sequences, about 10% seen once. The sample comprised blood, either unsorted or a sorted T cell fraction (not recorded which). These receptor sequences come from a male donor with ankylosing spondylitis. Both conserved end residues are part of each CDR3. A D gene is named only where the DNA matches it firmly. Rows may omit the clone size; those that give it use once, few, many or a size class.

TRBD1 NA TRBJ2-7 TRBV12-3/TRBV12-4 CASRTYRGSHYEQYF TGTGCCAGCAGGACCTACAGGGGAAGCCACTACGAGCAGTACTTC
TRBD1 many TRBJ2-3 TRBV20-1 CRVIQGTWDTQYF TGCAGGGTCATACAGGGGACATGGGATACGCAGTATTTT
NA many TRBJ2-2 TRBV5-1 CASTVDSANTGELFF TGCGCCAGCACCGTGGACAGCGCGAACACCGGGGAGCTGTTTTTT
NA few TRBJ2-2 TRBV5-5 CASSLPGTLANTGELFF TGTGCCAGCAGCCTGCCCGGGACACTCGCGAACACCGGGGAGCTGTTTTTT
NA NA TRBJ1-2 TRBV20-1 CSATKGPLDGYTF TGCAGTGCAACGAAGGGACCCCTGGACGGCTACACCTTC
NA many TRBJ1-1 TRBV7-2 CASSLVGGVTEAFF TGTGCCAGCAGCTTAGTGGGGGGGGTCACTGAAGCTTTCTTT
NA NA TRBJ1-4 TRBV7-2 CASSLRTDEKLFF TGTGCCAGCAGCTTGAGGACAGATGAAAAACTGTTTTTT
NA NA TRBJ2-7 TRBV28 CASSPAGRQSYEQYF TGTGCCAGCAGTCCGGCGGGACGGCAGAGTTACGAGCAGTACTTC
TRBD1 NA TRBJ1-1 TRBV7-3 CASSQGTGGRNTEAFF TGTGCCAGCAGCCAAGGGACAGGGGGACGGAACACTGAAGCTTTCTTT
TRBD2 few TRBJ2-1 TRBV5-1 CASSSGLAADNEQFF TGCGCCAGCAGCTCAGGACTAGCGGCCGACAATGAGCAGTTCTTC
TRBD2 many TRBJ2-7 TRBV6-2/TRBV6-3 CASSHGLAGSYEQYF TGTGCCAGCAGCCACGGGCTAGCGGGGTCCTACGAGCAGTACTTC
NA few TRBJ2-7 TRBV2 CASAGTESSYEQYF TGTGCCAGCGCGGGTACAGAGTCTTCCTACGAGCAGTACTTC
NA many TRBJ1-4 TRBV20-1 CSAQGSTNEKLFF TGCAGTGCACAGGGTAGCACTAATGAAAAACTGTTTTTT
NA few TRBJ2-7 TRBV28 CASTSMTDSYEQYF TGTGCCAGCACCTCCATGACAGACTCCTACGAGCAGTACTTC
NA few TRBJ1-1 TRBV28 CASNTQRVGAFF TGTGCCAGCAACACACAGCGGGTCGGAGCTTTCTTT
NA few TRBJ2-3 TRBV5-1 CASSFRWVEDTQYF TGCGCCAGCAGCTTTCGGTGGGTTGAAGATACGCAGTATTTT
NA many TRBJ2-2 TRBV10-3 CAISEPSDTGELFF TGTGCCATCAGCGAACCTAGCGACACCGGGGAGCTGTTTTTT
NA many TRBJ2-2 TRBV7-6 CASSLASGNAGWTGELFF TGTGCCAGCAGCTTAGCTTCCGGCAATGCGGGCTGGACCGGGGAGCTGTTTTTT
TRBD1 NA TRBJ2-5 TRBV7-2 CASSLWTGGREAQYF TGTGCCAGCAGCCTCTGGACAGGGGGGAGAGAGGCCCAGTACTTC
NA few TRBJ2-7 TRBV18 CASSPRGLPYEQYF TGTGCCAGCTCACCCCGGGGCCTACCCTACGAGCAGTACTTC
TRBD2 few TRBJ2-7 TRBV10-3 CATSRDYSYEQYF TGTGCCACCTCGCGGGACTATTCCTACGAGCAGTACTTC
NA many TRBJ1-2 TRBV28 CASSFSVNYGYTF TGTGCCAGCAGTTTCTCAGTAAACTATGGCTACACCTTC
NA few TRBJ1-2 TRBV5-1 CASSSLGTERLYGYTF TGCGCCAGCAGCTCGCTAGGTACAGAACGACTCTATGGCTACACCTTC
NA NA TRBJ2-7 TRBV5-8 CASSWRIRLRGSYEQYF TGTGCCAGCAGCTGGAGGATAAGACTTCGAGGCTCCTACGAGCAGTACTTC
TRBD1 few TRBJ1-5 TRBV9 CASSAGDRGAQPQHF TGTGCCAGCAGCGCCGGGGACAGGGGGGCTCAGCCCCAGCATTTT
NA NA TRBJ1-2 TRBV25-1 CASSPWGGGGYTF TGTGCCAGCAGCCCGTGGGGGGGCGGCGGCTACACCTTC
TRBD1 NA TRBJ1-5 TRBV20-1 CSALRDRGSNQPQHF TGCAGTGCTCTACGGGACAGGGGAAGCAATCAGCCCCAGCATTTT
TRBD1 many TRBJ1-3 TRBV7-6 CASSKWTGPYSGNTIYF TGTGCCAGCAGCAAGTGGACAGGACCGTACTCTGGAAACACCATATATTTT
NA NA TRBJ2-3 TRBV7-9 CASSVMRERRTDTQYF TGTGCCAGCAGCGTAATGAGGGAGCGAAGGACAGATACGCAGTATTTT
TRBD1 NA TRBJ2-2 TRBV20-1 CSARPGQYTGELFF TGCAGTGCTCGACCGGGACAGTACACCGGGGAGCTGTTTTTT
TRBD1 NA TRBJ1-2 TRBV7-9 CASSQPPGQPYGYTF TGTGCCAGCAGCCAACCCCCGGGACAGCCCTATGGCTACACCTTC
NA NA TRBJ2-5 TRBV24-1 CATSDSGRGRTQYF TGTGCCACCAGTGACTCCGGACGTGGTAGGACCCAGTACTTC
NA many TRBJ2-7 TRBV7-3 CASSPMGGALSYEQYF TGTGCCAGCAGCCCCATGGGAGGAGCGCTGTCCTACGAGCAGTACTTC